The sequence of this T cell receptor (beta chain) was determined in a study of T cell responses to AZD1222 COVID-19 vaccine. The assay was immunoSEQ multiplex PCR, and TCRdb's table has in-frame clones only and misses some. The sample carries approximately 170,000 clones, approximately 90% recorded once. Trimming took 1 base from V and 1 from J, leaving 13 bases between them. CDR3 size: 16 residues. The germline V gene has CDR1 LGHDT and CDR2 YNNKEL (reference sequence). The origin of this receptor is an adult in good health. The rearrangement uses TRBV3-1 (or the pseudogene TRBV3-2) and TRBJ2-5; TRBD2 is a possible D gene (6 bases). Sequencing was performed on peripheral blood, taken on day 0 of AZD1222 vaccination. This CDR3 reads CASSQVGRDFQETQYF. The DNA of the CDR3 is TGTGCCAGCAGCCAAGTAGGTCGGGACTTCCAAGAGACCCAGTACTTC.